A single sample is the source of the 5 T cell receptor beta chains below, sequenced in a study of cytomegalovirus exposure and HLA in healthy donors. 13 Jbeta primers and 60 Vbeta primers were used for the PCR. Repertoires were generated with immunoSEQ multiplex PCR, while TCRdb's copy carries only in-frame clones and drops some. Of fewer than 130,000 clones in the sample, around 80% are singletons; the top ten hold around 2.9%. Sequenced: PBMCs. The receptors derive from a woman in her sixties in good health and CMV-seropositive.

CDR3 nucleotides: TGCGCCAGCGGACAGGGAGACTATGGCTACACCTTC. Its protein product is CASGQGDYGYTF. V usage is TRBV5-1 and J usage is TRBJ1-2; 8 bases align to TRBD1. The CDR3 consists of 12 residues. V lost 7 bases, J lost 3 bases, and 2 bases stayed unmatched. Germline CDR1 reads SGHRS; CDR2 reads YFSETQ.

The genes are TRBV28 and TRBJ1-2; 8 bases match TRBD1. CDR3 length equals 12 residues. Germline assignment: CDR1 MDHEN and CDR2 SYDVKM. V lost 10 bases and J lost 7; bases outside the gene matches: 8. CDR3 nucleotide sequence: TGTGCCACCAGAGGGACAGGATGTGGCTACACCTTC. It codes for CATRGTGCGYTF.

This chain joins TRBV27 and TRBJ2-1; 10 bases align to TRBD2. CDR3 length equals 14 residues. Trimming cost V 8 bases and J 5 bases; bases outside gene matches: 6. CDR1 MNHEY and CDR2 SMNVEV come from the germline V gene (reference sequence). DNA for the CDR3: TGTGCCAGCTCTAGCGGGAGCTGGAACAATGAGCAGTTCTTC. Amino acid sequence: CASSSGSWNNEQFF.

This clone was found once. V is TRBV9 and J is TRBJ2-3; D is ambiguous. Per the germline V gene, CDR1 is SGDLS and CDR2 is YYNGEE. Trimming took 3 bases from V and 6 from J, leaving 5 bases between them. The length of the CDR3 is 11 residues. In DNA, the CDR3 is TGTGCCAGCAGCGGTAGTGATACGCAGTATTTT. Residues: CASSGSDTQYF.

The chain employs TRBV4-1 and TRBJ2-7; TRBD2 is a possible D gene (6 bases). The CDR3 loop spans 16 amino acids. Germline V gene lookup returns CDR1 MGHRA and CDR2 YSYEKL. Trimming took 2 bases from V and 0 from J, leaving 14 bases between them. CDR3 residues: CASSQFLASVSYEQYF. The CDR3 coding sequence is TGCGCCAGCAGCCAATTCCTGGCTAGCGTCTCCTACGAGCAGTACTTC.